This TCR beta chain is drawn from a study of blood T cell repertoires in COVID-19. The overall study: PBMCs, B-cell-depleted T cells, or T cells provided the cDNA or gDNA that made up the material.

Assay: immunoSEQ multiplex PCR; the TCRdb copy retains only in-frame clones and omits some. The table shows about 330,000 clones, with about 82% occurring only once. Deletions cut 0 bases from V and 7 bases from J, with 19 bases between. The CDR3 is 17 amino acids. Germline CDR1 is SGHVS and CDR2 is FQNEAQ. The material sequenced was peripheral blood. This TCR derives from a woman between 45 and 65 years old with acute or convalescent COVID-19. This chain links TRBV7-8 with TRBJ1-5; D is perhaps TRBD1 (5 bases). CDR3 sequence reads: CASSLAFSGKWGQPQHF. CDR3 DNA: TGTGCCAGCAGCTTAGCATTCTCAGGGAAATGGGGACAGCCCCAGCATTTT.